What follows is one TCR beta chain and its context. Authors' analysis steps: It was from reference gene primer amplification that nucleated cell counts were estimated. Sequenced by immunoSEQ multiplex PCR; TCRdb stores in-frame clones only, minus some. The V and J calls and the clone size are those of that table, but D and trimming were determined from the DNA. This table holds over 150,000 clones, about 80% found once. This entry is derived from a study of blood T cell repertoires in COVID-19. As for the study in general: Acute and convalescent COVID-19 specimens originated in the United States, Italy and Spain. T cells, B-cell-depleted T cells, or PBMCs supplied cDNA or gDNA.

The germline V and J ends were trimmed by 0 bases and 4 bases, with 9 bases remaining between them. The CDR3 consists of 14 residues. Germline V gene sequence: CDR1 LNHNV, CDR2 YYDKDF (reference sequence). V and J are TRBV15 and TRBJ1-2; unclear D gene. Material: peripheral blood. This TCR was recovered from a woman aged 55-70 years with acute or convalescent COVID-19. CDR3 region: CATSRDTQAYGYTF. As DNA, the CDR3 is TGTGCCACCAGCAGAGATACCCAGGCCTATGGCTACACCTTC.